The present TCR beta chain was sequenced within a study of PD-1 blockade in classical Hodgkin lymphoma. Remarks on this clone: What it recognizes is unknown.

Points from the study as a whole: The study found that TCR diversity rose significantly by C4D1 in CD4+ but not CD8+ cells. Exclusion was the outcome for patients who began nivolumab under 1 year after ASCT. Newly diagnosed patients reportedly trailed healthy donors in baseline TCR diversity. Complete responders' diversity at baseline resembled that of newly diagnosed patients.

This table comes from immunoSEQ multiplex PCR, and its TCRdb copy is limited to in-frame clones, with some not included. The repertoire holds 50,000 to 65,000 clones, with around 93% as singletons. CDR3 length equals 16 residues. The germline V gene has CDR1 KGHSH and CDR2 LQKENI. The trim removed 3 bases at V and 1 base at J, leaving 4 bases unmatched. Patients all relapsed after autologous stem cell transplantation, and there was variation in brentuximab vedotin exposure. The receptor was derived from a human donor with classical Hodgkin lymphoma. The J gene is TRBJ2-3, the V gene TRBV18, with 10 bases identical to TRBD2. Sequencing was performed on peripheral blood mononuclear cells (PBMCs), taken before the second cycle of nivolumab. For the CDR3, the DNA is TGTGCCAGCTCACCCAAACTAGCGGGGCGCACAGATACGCAGTATTTT. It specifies CASSPKLAGRTDTQYF.